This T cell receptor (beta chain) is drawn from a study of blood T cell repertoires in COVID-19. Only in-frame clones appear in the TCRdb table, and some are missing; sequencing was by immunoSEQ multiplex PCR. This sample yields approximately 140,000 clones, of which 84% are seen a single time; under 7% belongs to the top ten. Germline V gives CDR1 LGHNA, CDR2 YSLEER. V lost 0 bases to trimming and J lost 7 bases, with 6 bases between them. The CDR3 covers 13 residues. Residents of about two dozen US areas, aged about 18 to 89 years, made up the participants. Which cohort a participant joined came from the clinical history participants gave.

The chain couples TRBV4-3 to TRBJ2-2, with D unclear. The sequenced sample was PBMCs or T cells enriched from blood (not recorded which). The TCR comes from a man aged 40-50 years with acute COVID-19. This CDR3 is CASSQDRHGELFF. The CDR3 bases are TGCGCCAGCAGCCAAGACAGGCACGGGGAGCTGTTTTTT.